These 2 T cell receptor beta chains came from one sample sequenced in a study of blood T cell repertoires in COVID-19. This table comes from immunoSEQ multiplex PCR, and its TCRdb copy is limited to in-frame clones, with some not included. The sample includes 200,000 or so clones, 89% seen only once; the top ten take over 2%. The sample comprised PBMCs or T cells enriched from blood (not recorded which). The receptors come from a woman in her 40s with acute COVID-19.

This clone has a single count. The chain uses TRBV7-8 and TRBJ2-1, with 9 bases aligning to TRBD2. With V trimmed by 5 bases and J by 4 bases, 9 bases remained unmatched. The CDR3 has 16 residues. Per germline, CDR1 SGHVS and CDR2 FQNEAQ. In nucleotides, the CDR3 is TGTGCCAGCAGCCCAGGGGCGGGGGGGACATACAATGAGCAGTTCTTC. Encoded protein: CASSPGAGGTYNEQFF.

The V and J genes are TRBV18 and TRBJ1-4; 9 bases are a match to TRBD1. The V segment lost 5 bases and the J segment 6 bases; nucleotides outside the gene matches: 7. This CDR3 has 15 amino acids. Germline CDR1 KGHSH, CDR2 LQKENI. The CDR3 spells CASSAPGTGYEKLFF. CDR3 nucleotide sequence: TGTGCCAGCTCAGCCCCCGGGACAGGGTATGAAAAACTGTTTTTT.